The 26 T cell receptor beta chains given below trace back to one sample, sequenced in a study of blood T cell repertoires in COVID-19. Sequencing was performed with immunoSEQ multiplex PCR; in TCRdb, only in-frame clones are kept and a portion is missing. The sample contains some 250,000 clones, approximately 84% of which appear only once. Sequenced material: PBMCs or T cells enriched from blood (not recorded which). The origin of the receptors is a man between 18 and 29 years old who had recovered from COVID-19.

This rearrangement joins TRBV27 to TRBJ2-7; 9 bases align to TRBD1. Trimming took 3 bases from V and 9 from J; bases not matched to a gene: 6. The germline CDR1 and CDR2 sequences are MNHEY and SMNVEV (reference sequence). The CDR3 has 13 amino acids. This CDR3 reads CASSFLQGARQYF. The CDR3 DNA is TGTGCCAGCAGTTTCCTACAGGGGGCACGGCAGTACTTC.

The chain employs TRBV28 and TRBJ1-1, with no clear D. There are 14 residues in the CDR3. Trimming stripped 6 bases from V and 1 base from J, with 12 bases between. The germline CDR1 and CDR2 sequences are MDHEN and SYDVKM. DNA of the CDR3: TGTGCCAGCAGGGAGTACAAACCGAACACTGAAGCTTTCTTT. Encoded protein: CASREYKPNTEAFF.

The table lists this clone with a count of one. The gene calls are TRBV6-5 and TRBJ2-5, with no clear D. The germline gives CDR1 MNHEY, CDR2 SVGAGI. The V and J ends lost 3 bases and 1 base respectively, with 9 bases between them. The CDR3 is 14 amino acids. For the CDR3, the DNA is TGTGCCAGCAGTTATTCCACAATCCAAGAGACCCAGTACTTC. Translated: CASSYSTIQETQYF.

Written as DNA, the CDR3 is TGTGCCAGCAGCCAAGGAGACACTGAAGCTTTCTTT. Amino acid sequence: CASSQGDTEAFF. The chain carries TRBV3-1 (or the pseudogene TRBV3-2) and TRBJ1-1, with D hard to call. V lost 1 base to trimming and J lost 3 bases, with 3 bases between them. This CDR3 has 12 residues. In germline, CDR1 is LGHDT, CDR2 YNNKEL (reference sequence).

The genes are TRBV6-1 and TRBJ2-7, with D perhaps matching TRBD1 (5 bases). The V and J ends lost 0 bases and 2 bases respectively, with 11 bases between them. The CDR3 has 15 residues. Germline CDR1 is MNHNS and CDR2 is SASEGT. In nucleotides, the CDR3 is TGTGCCAGCAGTGAAGCGACAGTTTCAGCCTACGAGCAGTACTTC. As protein: CASSEATVSAYEQYF.

The J gene is TRBJ2-5, the V gene TRBV27, with 11 bases lining up with TRBD2. This CDR3 comprises 17 residues. The V gene end was trimmed by 0 bases and the J gene end by 5 bases; junction bases not matched to a gene: 8. CDR1 is MNHEY, CDR2 SMNVEV, per germline (reference sequence). Written as DNA, the CDR3 is TGTGCCAGCAGTTTATCGTCGGTAGCGGGAGGGGTGGAGACCCAGTACTTC. This gives the protein CASSLSSVAGGVETQYF.

The chain links TRBV13 to TRBJ2-7; TRBD2 agrees at 7 bases. Germline loops: CDR1 PRHDT, CDR2 FYEKMQ (reference sequence). The J segment lost 1 base and the V segment lost 5 bases, leaving 11 bases of the junction unmatched. CDR3 length: 16 residues. CDR3 nucleotides: TGTGCCAGCAGCCTCAGGAGGGAGGGGAGGTCCTACGAGCAGTACTTC. Translation gives CASSLRREGRSYEQYF.

The CDR3 DNA is TGTGCCAGCAGCCCCCGGCGCGATAGCGGGGGGGCGGAGCAGTTCTTC. Amino acid sequence: CASSPRRDSGGAEQFF. This chain joins TRBV3-1 (or the pseudogene TRBV3-2) and TRBJ2-1; the match to TRBD2 covers 11 bases. This CDR3 contains 16 residues. The V segment lost 4 bases and the J segment 10 bases; nucleotides outside the gene matches: 12. Germline CDR1 and CDR2: LGHDT and YNNKEL (reference sequence).

The chain couples TRBV7-2 to TRBJ2-1; a weak D match, TRBD1 (6 bases). Trimming cost V 3 bases and J 4 bases, with 10 bases left between them. Germline V gives CDR1 SGHTA, CDR2 FQGNSA. This CDR3 contains 14 residues. CDR3 protein: CASSFLDRYNEQFF. CDR3 sequence (DNA): TGTGCCAGCAGCTTCTTGGACAGATACAATGAGCAGTTCTTC.

This clone was detected only once. CDR3 region: CASSTGGNTEAFF. In DNA form, the CDR3 reads TGTGCCAGTAGTACTGGCGGGAACACTGAAGCTTTCTTT. The chain joins TRBV19 to TRBJ1-1; D uncertain. Germline V CDR1 and CDR2: LNHDA, SQIVND (reference sequence). Trimming pared 4 bases from V and 1 base from J, leaving 7 bases between. The CDR3 extends over 13 amino acids.

The chain combines TRBV28 with TRBJ1-6; the match to TRBD1 covers 9 bases. Germline V gene sequence: CDR1 MDHEN, CDR2 SYDVKM. The V gene end was trimmed by 6 bases and the J gene end by 5 bases; junction bases not matched to a gene: 8. The CDR3 contains 16 residues. The CDR3 DNA reads as TGTGCCAGCAGAACCACGGGACAGGGACATAATTCACCCCTCCACTTT. This sequence encodes CASRTTGQGHNSPLHF.

This chain links TRBV4-1 with TRBJ2-3; TRBD2 matches at 14 bases. The length of the CDR3 is 18 residues. V shed 8 bases and J 4 bases; nucleotides not matched to a gene: 14. From germline, CDR1 is MGHRA and CDR2 YSYEKL. CDR3 amino acids: CASAPGLAGEGGADTQYF. The CDR3 DNA sequence: TGCGCCAGCGCCCCGGGACTAGCGGGAGAAGGGGGCGCAGATACGCAGTATTTT.

The chain uses TRBV7-8 and TRBJ2-7; D may be TRBD2 (6 bases). V dropped 2 bases and J dropped 5 bases, with 19 bases sitting between them. CDR1 and CDR2 (germline): SGHVS, FQNEAQ. This CDR3 is built from 16 residues. DNA for the CDR3: TGTGCCAGCAGCTTACGTGGAGCCGGGACTTCGGACGAGCAGTACTTC. This translates into CASSLRGAGTSDEQYF.

The chain combines TRBV7-2 with TRBJ1-2; no definite D call. Germline V gives CDR1 SGHTA, CDR2 FQGNSA. The CDR3 is made up of 13 amino acids. V was pared by 4 bases and J by 4 bases, with 10 bases between. The CDR3 region has the DNA TGTGCCAGCAGCTCTCGGGTTAGCTATGGCTACACCTTC. It codes for CASSSRVSYGYTF.

V and J are TRBV7-9 and TRBJ2-7, with 7 bases identical to TRBD2. With 3 bases clipped from V and 3 bases from J, the junction kept 20 bases outside the gene matches. The germline gives CDR1 SEHNR, CDR2 FQNEAQ (reference sequence). This CDR3 has 19 amino acids. The CDR3 DNA reads TGTGCCAGCAGCTTGGTGGGCGGGGGATTAGGGCCCCCTTACTACGAGCAGTACTTC. Translating gives CASSLVGGGLGPPYYEQYF. Complete variable domain (other parts from reference TRBV7-9 and TRBJ2-7): DTGVSQNPRHKITKRGQNVTFRCDPISEHNRLYWYRQTLGQGPEFLTYFQNEAQLEKSRLLSDRFSAERPKGSFSTLEIQRTEQGDSAMYLCASSLVGGGLGPPYYEQYFGPGTRLTVT.

This chain links TRBV28 with TRBJ1-3, with D perhaps TRBD1 (6 bases). The CDR3 length is 15 residues. Germline assignment: CDR1 MDHEN and CDR2 SYDVKM. V was pared by 5 bases and J by 0 bases, with 11 bases between. The CDR3 region has the DNA TGTGCCAGCAGTCCCACAGGGACCTCTGGAAACACCATATATTTT. Its translation is CASSPTGTSGNTIYF. The full variable domain, in which reference TRBV28 and TRBJ1-3 provide the parts outside the CDR3, is DVKVTQSSRYLVKRTGEKVFLECVQDMDHENMFWYRQDPGLGLRLIYFSYDVKMKEKGDIPEGYSVSREKKERFSLILESASTNQTSMYLCASSPTGTSGNTIYFGEGSWLTVV.

The chain uses TRBV3-1 (or the pseudogene TRBV3-2) and TRBJ2-1; D unresolved. V lost 4 bases to trimming and J lost 9 bases, with 16 bases between them. The CDR3 sequence is 14 residues long. CDR1 and CDR2 (germline): LGHDT, YNNKEL (reference sequence). This CDR3 is CASSPEPLDFEQFF. Here the CDR3 DNA reads TGTGCCAGCAGCCCAGAGCCCTTAGACTTTGAGCAGTTCTTC.

This rearrangement joins TRBV3-1 (or the pseudogene TRBV3-2) to TRBJ2-5, with D tentatively TRBD2 (5 bases). The V and J ends lost 0 bases and 0 bases respectively, with 8 bases between them. This CDR3 contains 15 residues. In germline, CDR1 is LGHDT, CDR2 YNNKEL (reference sequence). CDR3 DNA sequence: TGTGCCAGCAGCCAAGACGCGGGCTACCAAGAGACCCAGTACTTC. This codes for CASSQDAGYQETQYF.

V and J are TRBV2 and TRBJ1-5; 7 bases fit TRBD1. The CDR3 has 14 amino acids. CDR1 and CDR2 from the germline V gene are SNHLY and FYNNEI. V lost 6 bases to trimming and J lost 1 base; unmatched junction nucleotides: 3. CDR3 DNA sequence: TGTGCCAGCAGGGACAGGATAAGCAATCAGCCCCAGCATTTT. Its translation is CASRDRISNQPQHF.

J is TRBJ2-3 and V is TRBV19; the match to TRBD1 covers 12 bases. V lost 1 base to trimming and J lost 5 bases; unmatched junction nucleotides: 7. Germline V gene data show CDR1 as LNHDA and CDR2 as SQIVND (reference sequence). The CDR3 loop spans 17 amino acids. CDR3 sequence reads: CASSIGGTGGRGDTQYF. The CDR3 bases are TGTGCCAGTAGTATAGGAGGGACAGGGGGCCGTGGAGATACGCAGTATTTT.

The chain carries TRBV28 and TRBJ1-6, with D perhaps TRBD1 (6 bases). The CDR3 length is 14 residues. Germline-derived CDR1 and CDR2 are MDHEN and SYDVKM. Trimming stripped 3 bases from V and 7 bases from J, with 10 bases between. This chain's CDR3 is CASSLWTDNSPLHF. In DNA form, the CDR3 reads TGTGCCAGCAGTTTGTGGACAGACAATTCACCCCTCCACTTT.

CDR3 loop: CASSYSGEQYF. CDR3 sequence (DNA): TGTGCCAGCAGTTACAGCGGCGAGCAGTACTTC. The chain employs TRBV2 and TRBJ2-7; TRBD2 might be the D (5 bases). Deletions cut 5 bases from V and 6 bases from J, with 8 bases between. This CDR3 is 11 amino acids long. From germline, CDR1 is SNHLY and CDR2 FYNNEI.

The chain is built from TRBV5-1 and TRBJ1-1; D unresolved. V lost 2 bases to trimming and J lost 4 bases, with 18 bases between them. The CDR3 extends over 16 amino acids. Germline V gives CDR1 SGHRS, CDR2 YFSETQ. Here the CDR3 reads CASSLLATAPITEAFF. The CDR3 nucleotides are TGCGCCAGCAGCTTACTAGCGACGGCGCCCATCACTGAAGCTTTCTTT.

The rearrangement links TRBV7-9 to TRBJ2-5; 9 bases agree with TRBD2. Per germline, CDR1 SEHNR and CDR2 FQNEAQ (reference sequence). This CDR3 has 15 amino acids. The junction had 7 bases not matched to a gene; V was cut back by 1 base and J by 7 bases. The CDR3 loop is CASSLVSGRLGTQYF. CDR3 DNA: TGTGCCAGCAGCTTAGTGAGCGGGAGGCTAGGGACCCAGTACTTC. Full variable domain (missing parts from reference TRBV7-9 and TRBJ2-5): DTGVSQNPRHKITKRGQNVTFRCDPISEHNRLYWYRQTLGQGPEFLTYFQNEAQLEKSRLLSDRFSAERPKGSFSTLEIQRTEQGDSAMYLCASSLVSGRLGTQYFGPGTRLLVL.

This clone was detected only once. V gene TRBV6-1 combines with J gene TRBJ1-2; possibly TRBD1 for D (5 bases). V shed 1 base and J shed 8 bases, with 11 bases lying between them. Germline V gene sequence: CDR1 MNHNS, CDR2 SASEGT. The CDR3 sequence is 13 residues long. The CDR3 loop is CASSEGSGLGYTF. The CDR3 nucleotides are TGTGCCAGCAGTGAAGGATCAGGGTTGGGCTACACCTTC.

Many counts were recorded for this clone. The genes are TRBV5-1 and TRBJ2-7; 13 positions match TRBD2. CDR3 size: 17 residues. Germline values: CDR1 SGHRS, CDR2 YFSETQ. The J segment lost 7 bases and the V segment lost 4 bases, leaving 14 bases of the junction unmatched. The CDR3 region has the DNA TGCGCCAGCAGCATCCGGACTAGCGGGAGTCACCTAGGTGAGCAGTACTTC. It encodes CASSIRTSGSHLGEQYF. Full variable domain (rest looked up from reference TRBV5-1 and TRBJ2-7): KAGVTQTPRYLIKTRGQQVTLSCSPISGHRSVSWYQQTPGQGLQFLFEYFSETQRNKGNFPGRFSGRQFSNSRSEMNVSTLELGDSALYLCASSIRTSGSHLGEQYFGPGTRLTVT.